The T cell receptor (beta chain) described here comes from a study of CD8 T cells in Susac syndrome. Findings and caveats of the study: An acknowledgment was made by the study that its TCR sequencing and HLA analysis involved relatively few individuals.

The multiple sclerosis controls, all treatment-naive patients, had relapsing-remitting disease that was stable or active. cDNA came from 0.5 to 1 ug RNA primed by random hexamers. Amplification of TCR beta CDR3 was carried out by immunoSEQ multiplex PCR, which covered 54 Vbeta and 13 Jbeta segments. Each CDR3 protein gets one entry after TCRdb re-called the immunoSEQ multiplex PCR reads with MiXCR. The sample yields about 300,000 distinct CDR3 sequences, about 85% seen once. About this clonotype itself: The antigen is not known.

The origin of this receptor is a human donor with multiple sclerosis. Material: CD8+ T cells from PBMCs.

Here the CDR3 DNA reads TGTGCCAGCAGCCACGAAGATATAGCGGGATACTCCAATGAGCAGTTCTTC. It is translated as CASSHEDIAGYSNEQFF. This chain joins TRBV3-1 and TRBJ2-1, with 8 bases lining up with TRBD2. Germline V gives CDR1 LGHDT, CDR2 YNNKEL (reference sequence). The CDR3 covers 17 residues. Germline trimming cut 3 bases from V and 6 bases from J; bases unmatched to any gene: 13.